The clone carrying this TCR beta chain appeared many times. Germline CDR1 KGHSH, CDR2 LQKENI. This CDR3 has 14 amino acids. The V gene lost 6 bases and the J gene lost 1 base, with 12 bases spanning the gap. This sample was taken from a study of T-cell memory formation after mild COVID-19. At the level of the study: In these data, TCR clusters were largely donor specific.

From the 5' RACE reads, TCRdb called clonotypes with MiXCR, one entry per CDR3 protein. The profile shows more than 350,000 distinct CDR3 sequences, 20% to 25% of them singletons. This sequence joins TRBV18 and TRBJ1-1; D gene uncertain. Sequencing was done on a sample of PBMCs or a T cell subset sorted from them (not recorded which). This TCR was sampled from an adult woman who had mild COVID-19 (a few samples of this study predate the infection). Cell type and time point are not known. The CDR3 loop is CASSPMDGNTEAFF. Written as DNA, the CDR3 is TGTGCCAGCTCCCCTATGGACGGGAACACTGAAGCTTTCTTT.